The 20 T cell receptor beta chains reported below all come from one sample, sequenced in a study of CD8+ T cells in alopecia areata. Across a few patients, CD4+ cells underwent sorting into CD25+CD127- cells. Extracted RNA was reverse transcribed, and the resulting cDNA served as sequencing template. Sequencing used immunoSEQ multiplex PCR; TCRdb keeps in-frame clones, though not all of them. The sample holds about 13,000 clones, around three fifths seen once. The sequenced sample was CD4+ Tregs sorted from blood. Receptors originate from a human donor with alopecia areata.

The J gene is TRBJ1-5, the V gene TRBV27; possible D gene TRBD1, 6 bases. The V gene lost 0 bases and the J gene lost 3 bases, with 9 bases spanning the gap. The CDR3 runs 15 residues. Germline V gene sequence: CDR1 MNHEY, CDR2 SMNVEV (reference sequence). This chain's CDR3 is CASSLSTGYNQPQHF. The CDR3 DNA follows: TGTGCCAGCAGTTTATCCACAGGGTACAATCAGCCCCAGCATTTT.

This chain connects TRBV28 to TRBJ2-7; a weak D match, TRBD1 (7 bases). V gave up 4 bases and J gave up 0 bases, with 19 bases separating them. Germline V gene lookup returns CDR1 MDHEN and CDR2 SYDVKM. The CDR3 spans 17 residues. In nucleotides, the CDR3 is TGTGCCAGCAGTTACCCTCGACAGGGAGGATTCTCCTACGAGCAGTACTTC. It translates to CASSYPRQGGFSYEQYF.

The chain carries TRBV28 and TRBJ1-2; perhaps TRBD1 as D (5 bases). V was trimmed by 2 bases and J by 6 bases, leaving 10 bases between them. The germline gives CDR1 MDHEN, CDR2 SYDVKM. This CDR3 spans 13 amino acids. The CDR3 protein is CASSLRGRDGYTF. The CDR3 DNA reads as TGTGCCAGCAGTTTAAGGGGACGTGATGGCTACACCTTC.

V is TRBV2 and J is TRBJ2-3, with D unresolved. Between the trimmed V and J ends, which lost 5 bases and 0 bases, there was a span of 6 bases. The V gene's germline CDR1 is SNHLY and CDR2 FYNNEI. The CDR3 runs 13 residues. Here the CDR3 reads CASSLESTDTQYF. In DNA, the CDR3 is TGTGCCAGCAGTCTGGAGAGCACAGATACGCAGTATTTT.

In its sample, this clone was seen a few times. This chain joins TRBV28 and TRBJ1-4, with 7 bases matching TRBD1. The trim removed 6 bases at V and 5 bases at J, leaving 15 bases unmatched. The germline V gene has CDR1 MDHEN and CDR2 SYDVKM. The CDR3 totals 17 residues. The CDR3 reads CASRGMTRDSKNEKLFF. The CDR3 DNA reads TGTGCCAGCAGGGGGATGACCCGGGACAGCAAAAATGAAAAACTGTTTTTT.

The chain has TRBV7-8 and TRBJ2-1; unclear D gene. V dropped 5 bases and J dropped 0 bases, with 11 bases sitting between them. This CDR3 contains 15 residues. Germline lookup yields CDR1 SGHVS and CDR2 FQNEAQ. The CDR3 region is CASSKMTGSYNEQFF. For the CDR3, the DNA is TGTGCCAGCAGCAAAATGACGGGCTCCTACAATGAGCAGTTCTTC.

The chain carries TRBV28 and TRBJ1-2; the D gene is possibly TRBD1 (5 bases). This CDR3 comprises 14 residues. Germline loops: CDR1 MDHEN, CDR2 SYDVKM. The V gene lost 3 bases and the J gene lost 3 bases, with 11 bases spanning the gap. In DNA form, the CDR3 reads TGTGCCAGCAGTTTGCGGGGGTTGCACTATGGCTACACCTTC. Its translation: CASSLRGLHYGYTF.

The chain uses TRBV5-1 and TRBJ2-5; D is perhaps TRBD1 (6 bases). The DNA end favors TRBJ2-7, so the J call may be wrong. This CDR3 has 13 amino acids. Germline CDR1 and CDR2: SGHRS and YFSETQ. CDR3 residues: CASSPIQGYEQYF. The CDR3 bases are TGCGCCAGCAGCCCTATACAGGGCTACGAGCAGTACTTC.

The J gene is TRBJ1-4, the V gene TRBV7-9, with 9 positions matching TRBD1. The CDR3 totals 16 residues. CDR1 is SEHNR and CDR2 is FQNEAQ in the germline V gene (reference sequence). J gave up 4 bases and V 5 bases, and 8 bases lay outside the gene matches. The CDR3 here is CASSQFGQGINEKLFF. The CDR3 DNA reads TGTGCCAGCAGCCAATTCGGACAGGGGATTAATGAAAAACTGTTTTTT.

This clone was counted a few times. CDR3 DNA: TGTGCCAAACAGGGTGTTTACACAGATACGCAGTATTTT. Its translation is CAKQGVYTDTQYF. This chain links TRBV28 with TRBJ2-3, with D perhaps TRBD1 (6 bases). Germline V gives CDR1 MDHEN, CDR2 SYDVKM. CDR3 length: 13 residues. Trimming stripped 10 bases from V and 2 bases from J, with 13 bases between.

The chain links TRBV25-1 to TRBJ2-5; 8 positions match TRBD1. Germline-derived CDR1 and CDR2 are MGHDK and SYGVNS. With V trimmed by 4 bases and J by 4 bases, 2 bases remained unmatched. The CDR3 sequence is 13 residues long. The CDR3 protein is CASSVQGAETQYF. CDR3 bases: TGTGCCAGCAGTGTGCAGGGGGCAGAGACCCAGTACTTC.

The chain carries TRBV5-1 and TRBJ1-3; 9 bases fit TRBD1. This CDR3 comprises 16 residues. V lost 4 bases, J lost 2 bases, and 7 bases stayed unmatched. The germline CDR1 and CDR2 sequences are SGHRS and YFSETQ. The CDR3 here is CASSGTWTGAGNTIYF. In nucleotides, the CDR3 is TGCGCCAGCAGCGGAACATGGACAGGGGCTGGAAACACCATATATTTT.

The CDR3 DNA reads as TGTGCCACCAGCAGAGTTAGGGGCCGGAGCTCCTACAATGAGCAGTTCTTC. Translating it yields CATSRVRGRSSYNEQFF. The chain uses TRBV15 and TRBJ2-1; the D gene is possibly TRBD1 (5 bases). The CDR3 has 17 residues. The germline CDR1 and CDR2 sequences are LNHNV and YYDKDF (reference sequence). Trimming took 1 base from V and 0 from J, leaving 13 bases between them.

The J gene is TRBJ1-2, the V gene TRBV15; 11 bases align to TRBD1. This CDR3 comprises 16 residues. J was trimmed by 4 bases and V by 1 base; bases with no gene match: 5. The germline CDR1 and CDR2 sequences are LNHNV and YYDKDF (reference sequence). The CDR3 DNA is TGTGCCACCAGCAGAGGAATCGGGACAGGGGGCTATGGCTACACCTTC. It yields the protein CATSRGIGTGGYGYTF. The full variable domain, completed using reference TRBV15 and TRBJ1-2, is DAMVIQNPRYQVTQFGKPVTLSCSQTLNHNVMYWYQQKSSQAPKLLFHYYDKDFNNEADTPDNFQSRRPNTSFCFLDIRSPGLGDTAMYLCATSRGIGTGGYGYTFGSGTRLTVV.

This chain joins TRBV6-1 and TRBJ1-5; TRBD1 is a possible D gene (5 bases). Trimming shortened V by 6 bases and J by 0 bases, and 12 bases separated the two germline ends. CDR3 length equals 15 residues. The V gene's germline CDR1 is MNHNS and CDR2 SASEGT. The CDR3 DNA is TGTGCCAGCAGCAGCAGGACAAGTAGCAATCAGCCCCAGCATTTT. This sequence encodes CASSSRTSSNQPQHF.

In DNA, the CDR3 is TGTGCCAGCTCACCACATAACCTAGCGGGATTAAATGAGCAGTTCTTC. Its translation is CASSPHNLAGLNEQFF. The V and J genes are TRBV18 and TRBJ2-1; 9 nucleotides align to TRBD2. CDR1 is KGHSH and CDR2 is LQKENI in the germline V gene. The V and J ends lost 1 base and 7 bases, in that order; junction bases with no gene match: 8. There are 16 residues in the CDR3.

CDR3: CASSSAGSSATQYF. The CDR3 DNA is TGTGCCAGCAGCAGTGCGGGATCTAGCGCCACGCAGTATTTT. This chain uses TRBV7-8 with TRBJ2-3, with D maybe TRBD2 (6 bases). CDR1 is SGHVS, CDR2 FQNEAQ, per germline. This CDR3 has 14 residues. The V end lost 5 bases, the J end lost 9 bases, and 18 bases lay between the germline ends.

The rearrangement links TRBV19 to TRBJ1-2; 7 bases fit TRBD1. Germline V CDR1 and CDR2: LNHDA, SQIVND (reference sequence). Germline trimming cut 3 bases from V and 4 bases from J; bases unmatched to any gene: 17. The CDR3 is 18 residues long. The CDR3 is CASSIINLQFRDSYGYTF. The CDR3 coding sequence is TGTGCCAGTAGTATCATTAATCTCCAGTTCCGGGACAGCTATGGCTACACCTTC.

The chain recombines TRBV27 with TRBJ2-6, with D possibly TRBD1 on 6 matching bases. This CDR3 has 17 amino acids. Per the germline V gene, CDR1 is MNHEY and CDR2 is SMNVEV (reference sequence). The ends were cut back, 1 base at V and 0 bases at J, with 10 bases in the middle. This CDR3 is CASSLYRASSGANVLTF. CDR3 bases: TGTGCCAGCAGTTTATACAGGGCCAGCTCTGGGGCCAACGTCCTGACTTTC.

V is TRBV28 and J is TRBJ2-3, with D perhaps TRBD2 (6 bases). Germline V gene sequence: CDR1 MDHEN, CDR2 SYDVKM. V was shortened by 3 bases and J by 1 base, with 14 bases between the two germline ends. The CDR3 loop spans 16 amino acids. CDR3 amino acids: CASSLVLGTRTDTQYF. CDR3 coding DNA: TGTGCCAGCAGTTTGGTGCTTGGGACTCGCACAGATACGCAGTATTTT. The variable domain in full, with the rest retrieved from reference TRBV28 and TRBJ2-3, is DVKVTQSSRYLVKRTGEKVFLECVQDMDHENMFWYRQDPGLGLRLIYFSYDVKMKEKGDIPEGYSVSREKKERFSLILESASTNQTSMYLCASSLVLGTRTDTQYFGPGTRLTVL.